These T cell receptor beta chains were read from a single sample in a study of cytomegalovirus exposure and HLA in healthy donors. Method: immunoSEQ multiplex PCR; TCRdb's copy keeps in-frame clones and lacks some. This sample has 200,000 or so clones, with around four fifths found just once. Sample: PBMCs. These receptors all stem from a male donor in good health and CMV-seronegative. Each CDR3 is given with its conserved first and last residue.

v_call cdr3_aa
TRBV28 CASSQRDRLLNTEAFF
TRBV25-1 CASDRPGPQGETQYF
TRBV27 CASSLVGGRIFHEQFF
TRBV5-1 CASSLGLAGGYNEQFF
TRBV19 CASSIDRGRDYGYTF
TRBV5-1 CASTGTGTLSGYTF
TRBV18 CASSPLLDRVVTGELFF
TRBV6-5 CASSYEQGSTQYF
TRBV5-5 CASSPEPAGQETQYF
TRBV18 CASSPPGLNSYEQYF
TRBV5-1 CASSSGQGIETQYF
TRBV29-1 CSVSYTRTEAFF
TRBV5-1 CVSSLGRGEQYF
TRBV19 CASTGLGLANNEQFF
TRBV7-3 CASSLWGEDTQYF
TRBV18 CASSSNSNQPQHF
TRBV6-5 CASSYDRGVSYEQYF
TRBV29-1 CSVVGVNTEAFF
TRBV7-8 CASSLDLTGGAGANVLTF
TRBV9 CASSVATGLAVGELFF
TRBV7-9 CSSRLGGHTAEAFF
TRBV2 CASSEGGLNNQPQHF
TRBV7-3 CASSSRTGTSGRADTQYF
TRBV9 CASSVGQGLSYEQYF
TRBV21-1 CASSTQRERLAGVAEQYF
TRBV6-6 CASSGGTSQETQYF
TRBV2 CASRSMSEQYF
TRBV9 CASSVAGASYEQYF